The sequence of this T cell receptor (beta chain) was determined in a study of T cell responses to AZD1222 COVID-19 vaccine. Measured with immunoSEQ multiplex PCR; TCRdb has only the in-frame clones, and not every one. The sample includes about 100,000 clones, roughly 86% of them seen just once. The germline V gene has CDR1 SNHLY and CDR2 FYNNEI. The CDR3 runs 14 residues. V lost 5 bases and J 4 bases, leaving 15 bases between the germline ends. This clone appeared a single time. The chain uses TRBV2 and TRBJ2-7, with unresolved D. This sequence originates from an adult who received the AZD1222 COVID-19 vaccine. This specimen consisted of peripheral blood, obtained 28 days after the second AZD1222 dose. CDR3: CASSPGSIPYEQYF. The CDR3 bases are TGTGCCAGCAGTCCCGGATCGATTCCATACGAGCAGTACTTC.